This TCR beta chain was found in a study of monozygotic twins with cystic fibrosis. Findings of the study overall: The repertoire was suggested to be naive-dominated, clonality median about 0.009. Monozygotic CF twins shared more identical nucleotide clonotypes than unrelated patients.

Only in-frame clones appear in the TCRdb table, and some are missing; sequencing was by immunoSEQ multiplex PCR. The repertoire consists of roughly 35,000 clones, with over 70% occurring once and the leading ten covering approximately 1.8%. CDR3 length: 18 amino acids. The germline V and J ends were trimmed by 1 base and 0 bases, with 17 bases remaining between them. Germline loops: CDR1 MGHRA, CDR2 YSYEKL. This clone was observed a few times. Its cognate antigen is unknown. Material: blood. The chain has TRBV4-1 and TRBJ2-3, with D possibly matching TRBD2 (6 bases). The TCR originated in a girl aged 2-10 years with cystic fibrosis. The CDR3 reads CASSQGESRGTSTDTQYF. CDR3 sequence (DNA): TGCGCCAGCAGCCAAGGGGAGTCCCGGGGGACTAGCACAGATACGCAGTATTTT.